This T cell receptor beta chain was identified in a study of blood T cell repertoires in COVID-19. The Seattle patients, enrolled during active infection, were followed longitudinally. Study processing details: Scientists estimated how many nucleated cells there were by amplifying reference gene primers. Clones were sequenced by immunoSEQ multiplex PCR, and TCRdb holds only the in-frame ones, with some missing. V, J and clone size are taken as reported in that table, and D and trimming were inferred from the DNA itself. The sample yields about 420,000 clones, 70% to 90% seen once. This CDR3 comprises 15 residues. Germline V gene sequence: CDR1 SGHRS, CDR2 YFSETQ. The trim removed 0 bases at V and 1 base at J, leaving 3 bases unmatched.

Sequencing was performed on peripheral blood. The receptor was isolated from a man aged 18 to 29 with COVID-19, enrolled during active disease. This chain connects TRBV5-1 to TRBJ1-1; 7 positions match TRBD1. The CDR3 spells CASSLDRGANTEAFF. The CDR3 nucleotides read TGCGCCAGCAGCTTGGACAGGGGCGCGAACACTGAAGCTTTCTTT.